The T cell receptor (beta chain) described here comes from a study of cytomegalovirus exposure and HLA in healthy donors (dated by TCRdb to 2017 to 2019). At the level of the whole study: In an earlier analysis of several hundred of the donors, approximately 300 Gb of sequence data and 117 million unique TCR beta sequences from roughly 200 million T cells were reported. Every discovery cohort repertoire had been produced on one sequencing platform. A later analysis re-analyzed previously published TCR beta repertoires from 666 donors and added high-resolution HLA genotyping to study TCR occurrence patterns. The aim of the study was to test whether cataloging public T cell receptors could identify signatures of past pathogen exposure. An early release that covered about 600 HLA-typed donors contained about 300 gigabases of sequencing data and 70 million to 100 million unique TCR sequences. Class I and class II HLA loci were covered by the typing at four-digit resolution. Donor age, sex, ethnicity and CMV serostatus were collected together with the repertoire data. The study profiled the T cell repertoires of fewer than 850 subjects by immunosequencing and related them to cytomegalovirus serostatus. Among the roughly 390 genotyped donors, approximately 82% belonged to the genetic ancestry cluster associated with self-reported Caucasian donors. Among roughly 400 genotyped donors of the cohort, an average of around 240,000 unique TCR beta nucleotide sequences were sequenced per donor, 15% to 20% of them non-productive. To decide whether each TCR beta V gene segment behaved as functional or pseudogenic, an earlier analysis of some 600 of the donors relied on high-throughput TCR beta sequencing. Four or five DR-DQ haplotypes were treated as single units for association and clustering because of strong linkage in the cohort. Genome-wide SNP genotypes for about three fifths of the roughly 670 donors were used in a later genetic analysis, which treated that subset as a discovery cohort. The number of typed donors differed by locus: about 620-640 for A, B, C, DRB1 and DQB1; 522 for DQA1; roughly 600 for DPA1; and around 470 for DPB1. Rather than drawing on any new phenotypic data, the later analysis identified candidate immune exposures from TCR beta sequences and the way those sequences occurred across donors. The study combined high-throughput TCR immunosequencing, statistical association of individual TCRs with disease status, and machine learning to predict cytomegalovirus infection status. Along with the approximately 700-subject first cohort, a separate validation cohort of over a hundred different subjects was used.

General conclusions and limits of the study: In a later analysis, HLA-associated TCR beta chains were found to be more clonally expanded and to have lower generation probabilities than equally common non-associated chains. In an earlier analysis of fewer than 700 of the donors, most TCR beta V segments appeared in productive rearrangements about 87% or about 30% of the time, broadly matching IMGT annotations. According to a later analysis, parvovirus B19, influenza, CMV and Epstein-Barr virus appeared linked to several top co-occurrence clusters. Most CMV-associated TCR beta chains appeared to be HLA-restricted in a later analysis, and the HLA associations seemed to be driven largely by CMV exposure. Strong co-occurrence of HLA alleles, especially DR and DQ, made assigning TCR associations to individual alleles difficult. The earlier analysis of nearly 600 of the donors excluded 15 to 20 rarely observed V segments, including chromosome 9 orphons, because counts were too low. It was suggested by the authors that the approach could potentially be generalized to other disease states and immunological phenotypes. The presence/absence analyses assumed that sequencing depth was roughly uniform across donors, and that assumption may not be true. A further reported finding was that TCR beta sequences accurately predicted the HLA-A and HLA-B alleles for most subjects in the first cohort. Most TCR sequences were observed very rarely across donors, whereas some public TCRs were present in many individuals. According to a later genetic analysis, donors in an Asian-associated ancestry cluster had fewer N-insertions in productive TCRs than the approximately 630-donor mean. Specific HLA alleles were associated with 16,951 TCR beta sequences at a false discovery rate of 0.05 in a later analysis. A cluster of highly shared sequence variants was judged likely to represent a technical artifact of the sequencing pipeline. In vitro tests confirmed that a few of the cytomegalovirus-associated TCR beta chains recognize cytomegalovirus antigens. Because HLA typing was unavailable for some donors at each locus, only the typed subset was used in association tests. A total of about 150 TCR beta chains were listed by the study as associated with cytomegalovirus. Some IMGT-functional V segments, including TRBV6-2 and TRBV6-3, could not be told apart with the 87-base-pair reads, so those segments were excluded. The classifier was reported to diagnose cytomegalovirus status with high specificity and sensitivity in both the original and validation cohorts. In a later analysis, TCR association rates were found to vary across HLA loci, with the most associated TCRs seen for DRB1 alleles and the fewest for HLA-C alleles. In a later genetic analysis, a missense DCLRE1C variant was associated with V-gene and J-gene trimming of TCR beta chains, and the association was replicated in an independent cohort. In this cohort, only TCR beta chains were sequenced, and detectable features were limited by the absence of alpha or paired-chain data. Correlated functional status among segregating V segments might be attributable to linkage disequilibrium, but an unknown experimental factor could not be ruled out. Immune exposure information for the cohort was limited to CMV serostatus.

Library construction relied on the immunoSEQ multiplex PCR assay. For the multiplex PCR, a mixture combining 60 forward primers for TCR Vbeta segments and 13 reverse primers for TCR Jbeta segments was used. The CDR3 region of rearranged TCR beta genes was amplified from genomic DNA with a multiplex PCR assay. Amplified TCR beta libraries were sequenced as 87-base-pair reads on the Illumina HiSeq System. From the authors' description of their analysis: A later analysis counted approximately 76 million unique TCR beta chains across the 690 or so repertoires, and roughly 9.9 million of these chains were shared by at least two donors. To remove PCR and sequencing errors, raw reads were error-corrected and collapsed into unique sequences using a nearest-neighbor algorithm that merged closely related sequences. To assign V, D and J gene segments, CDR3 sequences were aligned to IMGT reference sequences. For a sequence to be retained, at least a six-nucleotide match to both a V gene segment and a J gene segment was required. Rearrangements were called productive when the CDR3 lacked stop codons and stayed in frame with V and J; all others were non-productive. Following IMGT convention, CDR3 was defined as the stretch from the second conserved V-encoded cysteine to the conserved J-encoded phenylalanine. Sequences without an unambiguous match to a single V gene segment were excluded from the earlier analysis of a few hundred of the donors. In an earlier analysis of some 590 of the donors, a V segment was called functional when productive rearrangements were above 56.7%, and segregating when the standard deviation between donors exceeded 5%. A statistical classification framework was built to diagnose cytomegalovirus status from the catalog of TCR beta chain sequences. V and J gene assignment, in a later analysis, came from comparing TCR nucleotide sequences with IMGT/GENE-DB human TR gene sequences. The TCRdist pipeline was used in a later analysis to assign CDR3 sequences and most-parsimonious VDJ recombination scenarios. In a later analysis, every TCR beta chain was defined by the combination of its CDR3 amino acid sequence and its V-gene family, and reads without a unique V-gene family were dropped. As a way to deal with suspected cross-contamination and a sequencing artifact, a later analysis dropped roughly 600 nucleotide sequences that were highly shared and had low generation probability. In a later analysis, a clonal expansion index for each public chain was calculated from normalized within-repertoire ranks of inferred template counts. In a later analysis, generation probabilities were computed with a VDJ recombination model fitted to out-of-frame rearrangements, and the resulting probabilities were checked against IGoR. Hypergeometric tests were used in a later analysis to score TCR-TCR, TCR-HLA and TCR-CMV co-occurrence, with a repertoire-size bias correction applied to the TCR pairs. In a later analysis, false discovery rates were estimated by permuting HLA or CMV assignments 20 times. In a later analysis, co-occurring TCRs were grouped using DBSCAN, and TCRdist sequence similarity was added for clustering within HLA-allele-positive subsets. For co-occurrence clustering, repertoires with fewer than 30,000 or more than 120,000 public chains were excluded, along with five repertoires with anomalous nucleotide sharing. TCRdb re-hosts the immuneACCESS table, in-frame sequences only. Its copies lack some clones; in the studies checked, an unresolved V gene accounts for under half of them, and the cause for the rest is not known. From that table come the V and J calls and clone size; the DNA was used to work out D and trimming. The sample profile shows some 190,000 clones; about nine tenths of them were found once. About 1.1% of the sample comes from the top ten.

The cohort was made up of 650 to 700 healthy bone marrow donors. All cohort members were sampled while nominally healthy, although unrecorded immune exposures were likely present. The donor tested CMV seronegative, placing the donor among the roughly 400 seronegative members of the cohort. Each donor provided a peripheral blood sample, and peripheral blood mononuclear cells were used for TCR beta sequencing. Genomic DNA extraction from the blood cell samples was performed with the Qiagen DNeasy Blood Extraction Kit. Taken from cysteine to phenylalanine, the CDR3 has 15 residues. Just the 45-base CDR3 DNA is kept, in frame starting at base 1. CDR1 and CDR2 are drawn from the germline V gene (reference sequence): LNHDA, SQIVND. To note about this clone: Its antigen is unknown. Per-base quality was not reported, and no clone a single base away is much larger than it.

This chain joins TRBV19 to TRBJ2-5, with 12 junctional bases fitting TRBD2. The J call is doubtful: the DNA matches TRBJ2-7 better. This clonotype originated in a boy under 10 years old in good health and CMV-seronegative. Specimen: PBMCs. The DNA sequence is as follows: TGTGCCAGTAGTCCCCTAGCGGGAGGGCTGTACGAGCAGTACTTC. Its amino acids are CASSPLAGGLYEQYF.